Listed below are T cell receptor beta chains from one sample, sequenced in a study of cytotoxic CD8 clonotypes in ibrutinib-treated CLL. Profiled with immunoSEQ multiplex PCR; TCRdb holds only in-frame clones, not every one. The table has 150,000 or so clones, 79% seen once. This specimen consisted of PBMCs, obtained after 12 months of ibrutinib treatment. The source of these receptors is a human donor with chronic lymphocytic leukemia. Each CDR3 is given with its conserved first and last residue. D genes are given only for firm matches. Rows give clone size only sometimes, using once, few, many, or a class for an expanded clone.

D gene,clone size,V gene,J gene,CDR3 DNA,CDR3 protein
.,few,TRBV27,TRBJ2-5,TGTGCCAGCAGCCGCGGAGGGCCGGAGACCCAGTACTTC,CASSRGGPETQYF
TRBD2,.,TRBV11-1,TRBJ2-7,TGTGCCAGCAGCTTACGACTAGCGGGAGACGAGCAGTACTTC,CASSLRLAGDEQYF
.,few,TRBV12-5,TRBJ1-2,TGTGCTAGTAGTTCGGGCGCTTATGGCTACACCTTC,CASSSGAYGYTF
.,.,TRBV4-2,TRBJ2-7,TGTGCCAGCAGCCAAGATGGATCCTACGAGCAGTACTTC,CASSQDGSYEQYF
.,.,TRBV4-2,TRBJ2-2,TGTGCCAGCAGCCAAGAAGGTAGCACCGGGGAGCTGTTTTTT,CASSQEGSTGELFF
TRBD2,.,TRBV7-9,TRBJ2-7,TGTGCCAGCAGACTAGCGGGAGGGGACGAGCAGTACTTC,CASRLAGGDEQYF
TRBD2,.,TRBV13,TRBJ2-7,TGTGCCAGCAGCTTAGGCCTTACTAGCGGGAAAACCTACGAGCAGTACTTC,CASSLGLTSGKTYEQYF
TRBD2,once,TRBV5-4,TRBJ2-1,TGTGCCAGCAGCCCGGCGGGGGGCGATGAGCAGTTCTTC,CASSPAGGDEQFF
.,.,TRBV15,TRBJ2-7,TGTGCCACCAGCAGAGATCCGGAAGGGCTCCACGAGCAGTACTTC,CATSRDPEGLHEQYF
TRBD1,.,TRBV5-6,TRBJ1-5,TGTGCCAGCAGCAAGAACAGGGGGCAGCCCCAGCATTTT,CASSKNRGQPQHF
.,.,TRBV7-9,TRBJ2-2,TGTGCCAGCAGCCACGCATCAGGGGTAGGCACCGGGGAGCTGTTTTTT,CASSHASGVGTGELFF
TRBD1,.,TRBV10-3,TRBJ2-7,TGTGCCACCACCCGGGACAGGGACGAGCAGTACTTC,CATTRDRDEQYF
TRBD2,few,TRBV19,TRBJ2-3,TGTGCCAGTAGTATTAGAGCGGTAGCGGGAATAAGCACAGATACGCAGTATTTT,CASSIRAVAGISTDTQYF
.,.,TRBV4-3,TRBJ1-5,TGCGCCAGCAGCCAAGAGCCGACGTCCCGGAATCAGCCCCAGCATTTT,CASSQEPTSRNQPQHF
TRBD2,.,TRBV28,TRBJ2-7,TGTGCCAGCAGTCCCCGAGGACTAGCGCAAACCTACGAGCAGTACTTC,CASSPRGLAQTYEQYF
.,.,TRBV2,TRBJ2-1,TGTGCCAGCAGCCGGGAGTTCTTC,CASSREFF
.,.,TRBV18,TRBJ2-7,TGTGCCAGCTCACCCCGTACAGGGAGCTCCTACGAGCAGTACTTC,CASSPRTGSSYEQYF
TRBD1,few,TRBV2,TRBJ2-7,TGTGCCAGCAGACTGATAGACAGGGGGTACGAGCAGTACTTC,CASRLIDRGYEQYF
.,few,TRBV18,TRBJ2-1,TGTGCCAGCTCACCACCGACTGGGACGGAGCAGTTCTTC,CASSPPTGTEQFF
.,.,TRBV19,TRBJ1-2,TGTGCCAGTAGTCCCAGGACTTTCCACCGATACACCTTC,CASSPRTFHRYTF
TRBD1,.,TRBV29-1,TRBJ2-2,TGCAGCGCCGAGGCAGGGGGGAACACCGGGGAGCTGTTTTTT,CSAEAGGNTGELFF
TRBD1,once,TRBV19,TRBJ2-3,TGTGCCAGTCTCCCACCGGGACAGGGTGAAGATACGCAGTATTTT,CASLPPGQGEDTQYF
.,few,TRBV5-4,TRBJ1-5,TGTGCCAGCAGCTTTGGAGGGGCCGATCAGCCCCAGCATTTT,CASSFGGADQPQHF
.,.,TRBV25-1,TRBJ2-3,TGTGCCAGCAGTGAATACGGGGAGAGGACAGATACGCAGTATTTT,CASSEYGERTDTQYF
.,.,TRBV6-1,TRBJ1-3,TGTGCCACCATTAGGGGGGTTGGAAACACCATATATTTT,CATIRGVGNTIYF
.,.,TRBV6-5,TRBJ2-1,TGTGCCAGCACGGAGGGGAGCTCCTACAATGAGCAGTTCTTC,CASTEGSSYNEQFF
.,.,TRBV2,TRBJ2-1,TGTGCCAGCAGTGAATCTCGACAGGACAATGAGCAGTTCTTC,CASSESRQDNEQFF
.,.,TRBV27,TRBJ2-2,TGTGCCAGCAGTTTAGGGACACAAACCACCGGGGAGCTGTTTTTT,CASSLGTQTTGELFF
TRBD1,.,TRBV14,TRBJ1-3,TGTGCCAGCAGCCAAAAGCGGGGGACAGCCTCTGGAAACACCATATATTTT,CASSQKRGTASGNTIYF
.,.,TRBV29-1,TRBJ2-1,TGCAGCTCCATTAAGGGATACGAGCAGTTCTTC,CSSIKGYEQFF
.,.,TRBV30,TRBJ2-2,TGTGCCTGGACAGGGTGGGACACCGGGGAGCTGTTTTTT,CAWTGWDTGELFF
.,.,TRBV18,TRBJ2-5,TGTGCCAGCTCACCGGCACGCCAGGTCCAAGAGACCCAGTACTTC,CASSPARQVQETQYF
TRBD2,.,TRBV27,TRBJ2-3,TGTGCCAGCAGTCGCCCATGGGGACTAGCGGGAGCTGGCACAGATACGCAGTATTTT,CASSRPWGLAGAGTDTQYF